This T cell receptor (beta chain) appears in the sequencing data of a study of T cell responses to AZD1222 COVID-19 vaccine. The CDR3 contains 12 residues. Trimming took off 7 bases at V and 8 bases at J, with 12 bases between the two ends. Turning to this clone: Its antigen is unidentified.

Second-dose intervals of approximately 4 or approximately 12 weeks were pooled. Broader study findings: After two AZD1222 doses, spike-specific TCR breadth and depth rose versus day 0. Baseline seropositives among AZD1222 recipients totaled only five to seven.

Sequencing used immunoSEQ multiplex PCR; TCRdb keeps in-frame clones, though not all of them. The profile shows about 120,000 clones, 92% of them singletons. The sequence was collected from an adult who received the AZD1222 COVID-19 vaccine. The sequenced sample was peripheral blood, obtained 28 days after the second AZD1222 dose. J is TRBJ2-1 and V is TRBV12-3 or TRBV12-4, with a tentative D call TRBD1 (6 bases). The CDR3 region has the DNA TGTGCCAGCAACCCGCAGGGGCATGAGCAGTTCTTC. Protein product: CASNPQGHEQFF.